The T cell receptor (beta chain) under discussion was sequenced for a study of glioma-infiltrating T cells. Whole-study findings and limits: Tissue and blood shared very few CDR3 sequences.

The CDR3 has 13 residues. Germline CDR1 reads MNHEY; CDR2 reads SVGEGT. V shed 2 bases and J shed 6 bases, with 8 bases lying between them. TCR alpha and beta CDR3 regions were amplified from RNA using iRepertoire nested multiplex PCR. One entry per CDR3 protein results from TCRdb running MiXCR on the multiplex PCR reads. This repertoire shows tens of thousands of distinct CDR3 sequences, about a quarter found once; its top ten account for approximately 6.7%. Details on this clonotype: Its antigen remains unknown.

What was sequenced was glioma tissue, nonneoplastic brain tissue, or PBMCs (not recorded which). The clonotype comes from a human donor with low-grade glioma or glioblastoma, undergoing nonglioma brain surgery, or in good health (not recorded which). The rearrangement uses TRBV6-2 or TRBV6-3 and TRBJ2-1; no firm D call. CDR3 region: CASSYDHPNEQFF. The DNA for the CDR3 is TGTGCCAGCAGTTACGATCACCCCAATGAGCAGTTCTTC.